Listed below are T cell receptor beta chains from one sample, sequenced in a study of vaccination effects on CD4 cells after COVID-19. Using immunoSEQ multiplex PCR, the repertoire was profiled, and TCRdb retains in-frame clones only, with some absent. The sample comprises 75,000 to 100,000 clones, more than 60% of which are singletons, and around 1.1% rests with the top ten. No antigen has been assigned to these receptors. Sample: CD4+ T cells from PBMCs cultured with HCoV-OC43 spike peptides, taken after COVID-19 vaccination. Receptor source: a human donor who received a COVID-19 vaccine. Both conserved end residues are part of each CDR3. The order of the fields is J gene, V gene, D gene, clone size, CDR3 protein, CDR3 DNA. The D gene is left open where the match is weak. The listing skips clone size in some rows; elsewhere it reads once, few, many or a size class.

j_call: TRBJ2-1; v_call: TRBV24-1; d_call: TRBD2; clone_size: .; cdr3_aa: CATSPDSGGRNEQFF; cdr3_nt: TGTGCCACCAGTCCAGACAGCGGGGGGAGGAATGAGCAGTTCTTC
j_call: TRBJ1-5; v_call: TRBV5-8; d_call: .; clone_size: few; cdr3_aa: CASTGGLDQPQHF; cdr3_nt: TGTGCCAGCACGGGGGGACTGGATCAGCCCCAGCATTTT
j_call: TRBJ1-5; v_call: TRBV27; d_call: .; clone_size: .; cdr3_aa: CASNPQGSNQPQHF; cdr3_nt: TGTGCCAGCAACCCGCAGGGTAGCAATCAGCCCCAGCATTTT
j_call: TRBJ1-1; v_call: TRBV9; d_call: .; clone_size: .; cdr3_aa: CASSPRGDTEAFF; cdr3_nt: TGTGCCAGCAGCCCGAGGGGAGACACTGAAGCTTTCTTT
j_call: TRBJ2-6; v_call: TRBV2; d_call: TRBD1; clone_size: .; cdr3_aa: CASSSLGQAFPSGANVLTF; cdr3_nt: TGTGCCAGCAGTTCTCTGGGACAGGCCTTTCCCTCTGGGGCCAACGTCCTGACTTTC
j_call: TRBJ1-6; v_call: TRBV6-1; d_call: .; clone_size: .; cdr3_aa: CASSEGPGEYSPLHF; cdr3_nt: TGTGCCAGCAGTGAAGGTCCAGGGGAGTATTCACCCCTCCACTTT
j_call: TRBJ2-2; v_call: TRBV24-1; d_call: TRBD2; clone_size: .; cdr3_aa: CATSALGVAGDLGGTGELFF; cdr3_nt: TGTGCCACCAGTGCTCTAGGGGTAGCGGGGGATCTCGGGGGCACCGGGGAGCTGTTTTTT
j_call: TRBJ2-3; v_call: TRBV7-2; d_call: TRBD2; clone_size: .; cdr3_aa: CASSPTAGGYADTQYF; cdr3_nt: TGTGCCAGCAGCCCCACCGCGGGGGGGTACGCAGATACGCAGTATTTT
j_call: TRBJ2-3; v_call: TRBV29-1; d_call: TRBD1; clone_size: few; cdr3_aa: CSAQGAKDTQYF; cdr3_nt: TGCAGCGCACAGGGGGCGAAAGATACGCAGTATTTT
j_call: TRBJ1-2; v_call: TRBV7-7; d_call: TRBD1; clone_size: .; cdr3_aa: CASSSRDRGQVYYGYTF; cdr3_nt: TGTGCCAGCAGCTCCCGGGACAGGGGTCAGGTTTACTATGGCTACACCTTC
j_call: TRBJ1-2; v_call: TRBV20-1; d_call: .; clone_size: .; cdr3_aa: CSASPEGAMYYGYTF; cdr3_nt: TGCAGTGCTAGTCCAGAAGGCGCCATGTACTATGGCTACACCTTC
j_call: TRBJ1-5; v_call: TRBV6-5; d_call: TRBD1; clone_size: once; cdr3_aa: CASDRESNQPQHF; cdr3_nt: TGTGCCAGCGACAGGGAGAGCAATCAGCCCCAGCATTTT
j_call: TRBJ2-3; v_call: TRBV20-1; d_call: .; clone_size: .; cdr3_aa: CSAVRTDTQYF; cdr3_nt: TGCAGTGCAGTTAGGACAGATACGCAGTATTTT
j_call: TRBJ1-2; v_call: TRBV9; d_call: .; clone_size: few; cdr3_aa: CASSVDTASGSYGYTF; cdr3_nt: TGTGCCAGCAGCGTAGACACAGCCTCTGGGAGCTATGGCTACACCTTC
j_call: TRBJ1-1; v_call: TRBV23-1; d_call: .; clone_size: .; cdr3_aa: CASSQRFVGENTEAFF; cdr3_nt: TGCGCCAGCAGTCAGAGGTTCGTGGGGGAGAACACTGAAGCTTTCTTT
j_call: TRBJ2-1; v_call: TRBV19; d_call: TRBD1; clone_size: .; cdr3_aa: CATRSGQGLRNEQFF; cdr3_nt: TGTGCCACTCGATCGGGACAGGGTTTAAGAAATGAGCAGTTCTTC
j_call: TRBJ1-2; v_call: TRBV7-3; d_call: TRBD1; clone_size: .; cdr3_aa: CASSIQTGAGYTF; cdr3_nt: TGTGCCAGCAGCATACAGACAGGGGCTGGCTACACCTTC
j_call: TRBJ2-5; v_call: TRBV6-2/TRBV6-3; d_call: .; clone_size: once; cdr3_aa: CASSLRARETQYF; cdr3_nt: TGTGCCAGCAGTTTACGAGCTAGAGAGACCCAGTACTTC
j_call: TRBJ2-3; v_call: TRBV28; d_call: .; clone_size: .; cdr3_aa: CASTRRGRGTDTQYF; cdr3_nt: TGTGCCAGCACCCGTCGGGGGCGCGGCACAGATACGCAGTATTTT
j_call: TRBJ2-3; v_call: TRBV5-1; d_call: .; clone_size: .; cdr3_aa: CASSLGPDTDTQYF; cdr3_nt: TGCGCCAGCAGCTTGGGGCCAGACACAGATACGCAGTATTTT
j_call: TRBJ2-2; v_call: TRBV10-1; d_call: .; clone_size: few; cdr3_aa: CASGDGPGTGELFF; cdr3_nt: TGCGCCAGCGGTGACGGACCGGGCACCGGGGAGCTGTTTTTT
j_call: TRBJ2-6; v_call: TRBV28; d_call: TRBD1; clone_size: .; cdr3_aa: CASSNRGSGANVLTF; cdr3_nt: TGTGCCAGCAGTAACAGGGGTTCTGGGGCCAACGTCCTGACTTTC
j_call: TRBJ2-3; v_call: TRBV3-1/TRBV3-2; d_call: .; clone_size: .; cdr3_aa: CASSRHTGSTDTQYF; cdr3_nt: TGTGCCAGCAGCCGCCATACAGGTAGCACAGATACGCAGTATTTT
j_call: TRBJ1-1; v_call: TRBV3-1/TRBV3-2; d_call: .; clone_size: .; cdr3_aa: CASPEAFF; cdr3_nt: TGTGCCAGCCCTGAAGCTTTCTTT
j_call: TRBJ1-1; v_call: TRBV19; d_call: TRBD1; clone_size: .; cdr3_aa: CASTGQGTEAFF; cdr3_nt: TGTGCCAGTACAGGACAGGGGACTGAAGCTTTCTTT
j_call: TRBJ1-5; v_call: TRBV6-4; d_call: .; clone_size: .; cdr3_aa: CASSWGENQPQHF; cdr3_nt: TGTGCCAGCAGTTGGGGGGAAAATCAGCCCCAGCATTTT
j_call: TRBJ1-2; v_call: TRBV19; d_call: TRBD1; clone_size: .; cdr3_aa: CASSIRGQGVPSYGYTF; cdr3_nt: TGTGCCAGTAGTATTCGTGGACAGGGGGTGCCCAGCTATGGCTACACCTTC
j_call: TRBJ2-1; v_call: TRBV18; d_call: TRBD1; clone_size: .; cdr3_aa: CASSPRDRSNEQFF; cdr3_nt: TGTGCCAGCTCACCCCGGGACAGAAGCAATGAGCAGTTCTTC
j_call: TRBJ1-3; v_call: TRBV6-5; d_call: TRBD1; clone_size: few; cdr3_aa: CATGDRLEWNTIYF; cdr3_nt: TGTGCCACTGGGGACAGGTTGGAGTGGAACACCATATATTTT
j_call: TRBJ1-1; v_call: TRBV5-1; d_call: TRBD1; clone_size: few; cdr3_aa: CASSLHPGTGNMNTEAFF; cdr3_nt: TGCGCCAGCAGCCTACACCCCGGGACAGGTAACATGAACACTGAAGCTTTCTTT
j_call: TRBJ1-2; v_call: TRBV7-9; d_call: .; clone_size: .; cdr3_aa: CASSPSGGDYGYTF; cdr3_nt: TGTGCCAGCAGCCCCTCGGGGGGGGACTATGGCTACACCTTC
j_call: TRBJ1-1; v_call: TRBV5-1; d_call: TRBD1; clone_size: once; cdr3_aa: CASGQGNTEAFF; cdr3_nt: TGCGCCAGCGGACAGGGAAACACTGAAGCTTTCTTT
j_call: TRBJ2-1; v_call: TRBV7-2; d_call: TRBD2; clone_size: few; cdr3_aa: CASSLAQRGGLGEQFF; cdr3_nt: TGTGCCAGCAGCTTAGCGCAGCGGGGGGGCCTGGGTGAGCAGTTCTTC
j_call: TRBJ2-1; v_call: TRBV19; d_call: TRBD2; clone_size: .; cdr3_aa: CASTTGLAGSYNEQFF; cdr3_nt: TGTGCCAGTACGACGGGACTAGCGGGCTCCTACAATGAGCAGTTCTTC
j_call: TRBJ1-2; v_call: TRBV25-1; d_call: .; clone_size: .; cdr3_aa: CASSEYGGTLNYGYTF; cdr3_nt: TGTGCCAGCAGTGAATATGGGGGGACCCTCAACTATGGCTACACCTTC
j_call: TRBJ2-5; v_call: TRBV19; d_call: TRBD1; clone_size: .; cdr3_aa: CASQGTVKETQYF; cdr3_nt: TGTGCCAGTCAAGGGACAGTAAAAGAGACCCAGTACTTC
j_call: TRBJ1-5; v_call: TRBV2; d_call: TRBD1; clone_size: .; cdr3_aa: CASTSQGGYQPQHF; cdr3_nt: TGTGCCAGCACCTCACAGGGGGGCTATCAGCCCCAGCATTTT
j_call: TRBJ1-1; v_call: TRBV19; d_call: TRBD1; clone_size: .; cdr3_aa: CASSIFGRTGNTEAFF; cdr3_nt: TGTGCCAGTAGTATCTTCGGGAGGACAGGCAACACTGAAGCTTTCTTT
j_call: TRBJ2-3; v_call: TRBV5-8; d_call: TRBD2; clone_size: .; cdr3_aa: CASSLGLAGFTDTQYF; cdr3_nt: TGTGCCAGCAGCTTGGGACTAGCGGGGTTCACAGATACGCAGTATTTT
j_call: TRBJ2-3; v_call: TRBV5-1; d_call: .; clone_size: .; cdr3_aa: CASSLGAGTGGSFTDTQYF; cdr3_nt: TGCGCCAGCAGCTTGGGCGCAGGGACGGGGGGCTCTTTCACAGATACGCAGTATTTT
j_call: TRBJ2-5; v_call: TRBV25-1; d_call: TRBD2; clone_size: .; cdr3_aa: CASRPPLAGSQETQYF; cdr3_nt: TGTGCCAGCAGGCCCCCTCTAGCGGGGAGCCAAGAGACCCAGTACTTC
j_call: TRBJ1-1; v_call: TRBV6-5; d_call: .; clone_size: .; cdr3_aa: CASSYSSGSMNTEAFF; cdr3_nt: TGTGCCAGCAGTTACTCTTCAGGGTCCATGAACACTGAAGCTTTCTTT
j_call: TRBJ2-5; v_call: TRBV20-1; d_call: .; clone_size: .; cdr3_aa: CSATGETQYF; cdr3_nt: TGCAGTGCTACGGGAGAGACCCAGTACTTC
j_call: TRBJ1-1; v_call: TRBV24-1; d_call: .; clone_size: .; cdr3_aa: CATSSAADTEAFF; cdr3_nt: TGTGCCACCAGTTCGGCAGCGGACACTGAAGCTTTCTTT
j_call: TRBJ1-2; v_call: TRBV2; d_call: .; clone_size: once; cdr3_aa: CASSERGFEGYGYTF; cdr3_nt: TGTGCCAGCAGTGAAAGGGGCTTTGAGGGGTATGGCTACACCTTC
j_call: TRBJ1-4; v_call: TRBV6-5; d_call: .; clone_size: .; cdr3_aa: CASKPGGANEKLFF; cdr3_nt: TGTGCCAGCAAACCGGGAGGAGCGAATGAAAAACTGTTTTTT
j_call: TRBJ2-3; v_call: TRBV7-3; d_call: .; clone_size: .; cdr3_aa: CASSLRAGTDTQYF; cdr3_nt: TGTGCCAGCAGCTTAAGGGCAGGGACAGATACGCAGTATTTT
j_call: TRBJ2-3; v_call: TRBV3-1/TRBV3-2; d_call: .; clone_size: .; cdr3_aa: CASSHNRADTQYF; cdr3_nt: TGTGCCAGCAGCCATAACAGAGCAGATACGCAGTATTTT
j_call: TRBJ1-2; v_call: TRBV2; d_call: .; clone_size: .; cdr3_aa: CASSVEVSHKYGYTF; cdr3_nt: TGTGCCAGCAGTGTCGAGGTGTCTCATAAGTATGGCTACACCTTC